One and the same sample provided the 9 T cell receptor beta chains below, sequenced in a study of blood T cell repertoires in COVID-19. TCRdb's copy holds only in-frame clones and misses some; the assay was immunoSEQ multiplex PCR. The sample holds approximately 150,000 clones, 75% to 90% seen once. Specimen: peripheral blood. Receptor source: a man of 80 years or more with acute or convalescent COVID-19.

The chain has TRBV9 and TRBJ2-3, with 13 nucleotides matching TRBD2. The CDR3 is made up of 14 amino acids. The ends lost 0 bases at V and 12 bases at J; junction bases unmatched: 4. Germline V lookup: CDR1 SGDLS, CDR2 YYNGEE. The CDR3 spells CASSVELAGGLQYF. CDR3 in DNA: TGTGCCAGCAGCGTAGAACTAGCGGGAGGGTTACAGTATTTT.

This chain uses TRBV2 with TRBJ2-7; 8 bases are shared with TRBD1. Germline lookup yields CDR1 SNHLY and CDR2 FYNNEI. Germline trimming cut 3 bases from V and 5 bases from J; bases unmatched to any gene: 6. The CDR3 runs 14 residues. Here the CDR3 DNA reads TGTGCCAGCAGTGACCGGACAGGGTACCACGAGCAGTACTTC. Its protein is CASSDRTGYHEQYF.

The rearrangement uses TRBV10-3 and TRBJ2-7; 8 nucleotides line up with TRBD2. V trimming: 3 bases; J trimming: 5 bases; junction bases outside the gene matches: 15. The CDR3 consists of 17 residues. Per the germline V gene, CDR1 is ENHRY and CDR2 is SYGVKD. The CDR3 protein is CAISDLLAAKEGDEQYF. The DNA for the CDR3 is TGTGCCATCAGTGACTTACTAGCGGCAAAGGAGGGGGACGAGCAGTACTTC.

The chain couples TRBV6-5 to TRBJ2-7, with D maybe TRBD2 (5 bases). This CDR3 has 16 residues. Trimming cost V 0 bases and J 2 bases, with 14 bases left between them. The germline gives CDR1 MNHEY, CDR2 SVGAGI. In DNA, the CDR3 is TGTGCCAGCAGTTACTCGAGTGGTCTCGGGACCTACGAGCAGTACTTC. Translating it yields CASSYSSGLGTYEQYF.

The V gene is TRBV6-6, the J gene TRBJ1-1, with unresolved D. The CDR3 is 13 residues long. V lost 0 bases and J lost 7, with 9 bases in between. Germline values: CDR1 MNHNY, CDR2 SVGAGI (reference sequence). This chain's CDR3 is CASSYSSGGEAFF. The CDR3 DNA reads as TGTGCCAGCAGTTACTCCTCTGGCGGTGAAGCTTTCTTT.

CDR3 loop: CASSEAPLDPEQYF. DNA of the CDR3: TGTGCCAGCAGTGAAGCGCCACTAGATCCCGAGCAGTACTTC. The V and J genes are TRBV2 and TRBJ2-7, with a weak D call TRBD2 (5 bases). CDR3 length equals 14 residues. V was pared by 0 bases and J by 6 bases, with 12 bases between. CDR1 is SNHLY and CDR2 is FYNNEI in the germline V gene.

Only a few counts were recorded for this clone. The V call is TRBV28, the J call TRBJ1-5; D is unresolved. Trimming took off 5 bases at V and 0 bases at J, with 5 bases between the two ends. This CDR3 spans 13 amino acids. CDR1 is MDHEN, CDR2 SYDVKM, per germline. The CDR3 DNA reads TGTGCCAGCAGTACCTATAGCAATCAGCCCCAGCATTTT. Residues: CASSTYSNQPQHF.

V and J are TRBV27 and TRBJ1-2, with TRBD1 as a possible D gene (5 bases). Trimming removed 2 bases from V and 4 bases from J, with 11 bases in between. Germline values: CDR1 MNHEY, CDR2 SMNVEV (reference sequence). CDR3 length equals 14 residues. The CDR3 loop reads CASSLVWGSYGYTF. CDR3 in DNA: TGTGCCAGCAGTTTAGTGTGGGGCAGCTATGGCTACACCTTC.

The CDR3 sequence: CASSETSGRAPGTQYF. The CDR3 nucleotides are TGTGCCAGCAGTGAGACTAGCGGGAGAGCTCCGGGTACGCAGTATTTT. The V call is TRBV6-1, the J call TRBJ2-3, with 12 nucleotides matching TRBD2. The CDR3 contains 16 residues. CDR1 is MNHNS and CDR2 is SASEGT in the germline V gene. The J segment lost 8 bases and the V segment lost 3 bases, leaving 9 bases of the junction unmatched.